The next 9 T cell receptor beta chains were all read from a single sample in a study of beta chain features in type 1 diabetes (dated by TCRdb to 2016 to 2018). Study-wide findings and limitations: Type 1 diabetes patients showed a moderate but significant shortening of TCRB CDR3 length in all four CD4+ subsets.

What these receptors recognize is not known. Libraries were made using the immunoSEQ multiplex PCR assay. The High Capacity cDNA Reverse Transcription Kit was used to reverse transcribe all of the isolated RNA, meaning that expressed TCRB transcripts were what got sequenced. The source is immuneACCESS, and TCRdb retained only in-frame sequences with V and J called. Part of the clones is not carried over; for the studies checked, unresolved V genes explain less than half of this, and the remainder is unexplained. Across this sample there are around 690,000 clones, with roughly 12% seen only once. Jointly, the top ten make up 0.095% to 0.15% of the sample. Material for sequencing was naive CD4+ T cells from blood. What this sample's cell subset or site label stands for: true naive CD4+ T cells. These TCRs come from a man younger than 40 with type 1 diabetes.

This clone showed up just a few times. The chain is built from TRBV7-2 and TRBJ2-2; D gene uncertain. Trimming cost V 1 base and J 5 bases, with 8 bases left between them. The V gene's germline CDR1 is SGHTA and CDR2 FQGNSA. CDR3 length: 14 amino acids. CDR3 region: CASSLGVGTGELFF. The DNA for the CDR3 is TGTGCCAGCAGCTTAGGAGTAGGGACCGGGGAGCTGTTTTTT.

This clone was observed a few times. This chain joins TRBV18 and TRBJ2-1, with D unclear. The CDR3 has 15 amino acids. The germline gives CDR1 KGHSH, CDR2 LQKENI. V gave up 6 bases and J gave up 0 bases, with 12 bases separating them. The CDR3 region is CASSLGEDSYNEQFF. DNA of the CDR3: TGTGCCAGCTCCCTCGGAGAGGACTCCTACAATGAGCAGTTCTTC.

This rearrangement joins TRBV5-1 to TRBJ2-1, with a possible D match to TRBD2 (5 bases). CDR1 and CDR2 from the germline V gene are SGHRS and YFSETQ. The V gene lost 4 bases and the J gene lost 8 bases, with 13 bases spanning the gap. This CDR3 is built from 13 residues. For the CDR3, the DNA is TGCGCCAGCAGCCTCCTTTCGGGGTATGAGCAGTTCTTC. Encoded protein: CASSLLSGYEQFF.

This clone was counted a few times. The CDR3 DNA is TGTGCCAGCTCTCCCAGCTCCTACGAGCAGTACTTC. It is translated as CASSPSSYEQYF. The gene calls are TRBV6-6 and TRBJ2-7; D gene ambiguous. Germline values: CDR1 MNHNY, CDR2 SVGAGI (reference sequence). This CDR3 comprises 12 residues. The V end lost 8 bases, the J end lost 0 bases, and 8 bases lay between the germline ends.

In its sample, this clone was seen a few times. This chain uses TRBV2 with TRBJ1-6; 7 nucleotides agree with TRBD1. In germline, CDR1 is SNHLY, CDR2 FYNNEI. The CDR3 totals 15 residues. V was clipped by 5 bases and J by 8 bases; unmatched bases: 9. The CDR3 protein is CASSNRGRFDSPLHF. CDR3 bases: TGTGCCAGCAGTAACAGGGGCCGTTTTGATTCACCCCTCCACTTT.

The CDR3 spells CASSLGGGHKETQYF. The CDR3 DNA sequence: TGTGCCAGCAGCTTAGGCGGGGGACACAAAGAGACCCAGTACTTC. The gene calls are TRBV7-7 and TRBJ2-5, with D possibly being TRBD2 (7 bases). CDR3 length equals 15 residues. Germline V gene data show CDR1 as SSHAT and CDR2 as FNYEAQ (reference sequence). V was trimmed by 1 base and J by 3 bases, leaving 12 bases between them.

The chain links TRBV14 to TRBJ1-1; 7 bases map to TRBD1. Trimming cost V 5 bases and J 7 bases; bases outside gene matches: 4. This CDR3 is 12 amino acids long. In germline, CDR1 is SGHDN, CDR2 FVKESK. CDR3 DNA sequence: TGTGCCAGCAGCTCTTACAGGGGTGAAGCTTTCTTT. Protein: CASSSYRGEAFF.

This clone was observed a few times. Distinct nucleotide sequences in the sample also encode this CDR3. The J gene is TRBJ2-6, the V gene TRBV9; D ambiguous. Trimming cost V 0 bases and J 0 bases, with 4 bases left between them. The CDR3 runs 15 residues. Per the germline V gene, CDR1 is SGDLS and CDR2 is YYNGEE. The chain's CDR3 is CASSVDGSGANVLTF. As DNA, the CDR3 is TGTGCCAGCAGCGTAGATGGCTCTGGGGCCAACGTCCTGACTTTC.

The J gene is TRBJ1-5, the V gene TRBV18; 9 nucleotides align to TRBD1. The ends lost 2 bases at V and 2 bases at J; junction bases unmatched: 7. The CDR3 has 17 amino acids. CDR1 is KGHSH, CDR2 LQKENI, per germline. The CDR3 reads CASSPSTGGQGNQPQHF. The CDR3, as DNA: TGTGCCAGCTCACCAAGCACAGGGGGCCAGGGCAATCAGCCCCAGCATTTT.